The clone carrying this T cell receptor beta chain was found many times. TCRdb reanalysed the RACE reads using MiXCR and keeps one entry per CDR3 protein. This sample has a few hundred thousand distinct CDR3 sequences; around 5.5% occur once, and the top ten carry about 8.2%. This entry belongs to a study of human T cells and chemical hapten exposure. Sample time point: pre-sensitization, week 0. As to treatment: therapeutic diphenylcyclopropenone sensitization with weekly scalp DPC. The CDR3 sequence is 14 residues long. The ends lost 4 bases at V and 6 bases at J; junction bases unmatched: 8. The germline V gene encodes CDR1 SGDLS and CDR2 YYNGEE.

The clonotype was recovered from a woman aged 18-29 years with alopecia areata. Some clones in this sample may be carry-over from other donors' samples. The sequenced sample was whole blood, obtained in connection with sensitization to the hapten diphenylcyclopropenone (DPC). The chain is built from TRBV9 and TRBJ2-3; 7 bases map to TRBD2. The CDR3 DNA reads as TGTGCCAGCAGCACCTGGGACTACGCGGATACGCAGTATTTT. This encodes CASSTWDYADTQYF.